The next 26 T cell receptor beta chains were all read from a single sample in a study of blood T cell repertoires in COVID-19. Sequenced by immunoSEQ multiplex PCR; TCRdb stores in-frame clones only, minus some. This sample has 150,000 or so clones, with 79% found just once. Sequencing used peripheral blood. These receptors were taken from a woman aged 60-70 years with COVID-19, enrolled during active disease.

The sample holds a few counts of this clone. The chain uses TRBV10-3 and TRBJ1-5; 7 bases fit TRBD1. Trimming at V came to 2 bases and at J to 4 bases, leaving 2 bases not matched to a gene. Looked up from germline, CDR1 is ENHRY and CDR2 is SYGVKD. The CDR3 length is 14 residues. Written as DNA, the CDR3 is TGTGCCATCAGTGAGGCAGGGGGGAATCAGCCCCAGCATTTT. Its translation is CAISEAGGNQPQHF.

V and J are TRBV10-2 and TRBJ1-1; 7 positions match TRBD1. Germline V gene sequence: CDR1 WSHSY, CDR2 SAAADI. The junction had 7 bases not matched to a gene; V was cut back by 4 bases and J by 5 bases. The CDR3 is 14 amino acids. Here the CDR3 DNA reads TGCGCCAGCAGTGTAGACAGGGAAAAGACTGAAGCTTTCTTT. As protein: CASSVDREKTEAFF.

This chain uses TRBV7-2 with TRBJ1-3; D might be TRBD1 (6 bases). The CDR3 length is 14 residues. Trimming left V 5 bases short and J 4 bases short, with 12 bases between. Germline V CDR1 and CDR2: SGHTA, FQGNSA. CDR3 in amino acids: CASSPGGGGNTIYF. The CDR3 region has the DNA TGTGCCAGCAGCCCCGGGGGGGGCGGAAACACCATATATTTT.

This chain connects TRBV18 to TRBJ1-5; possibly TRBD1 for D (6 bases). Germline-derived CDR1 and CDR2 are KGHSH and LQKENI. The CDR3 runs 15 residues. The germline V and J ends were trimmed by 3 bases and 9 bases, with 18 bases remaining between them. Written as DNA, the CDR3 is TGTGCCAGCTCACCCGGACAGATTGGCGCGTGGCCCCAGCATTTT. Its protein product is CASSPGQIGAWPQHF.

This clone has a handful of counts. The gene calls are TRBV6-5 and TRBJ1-2; a weak D match, TRBD1 (5 bases). CDR1 MNHEY and CDR2 SVGAGI come from the germline V gene. The CDR3 contains 16 residues. Trimming removed 0 bases at V and 4 bases at J, with 15 bases between. Here the CDR3 reads CASSYSRGIAPYGYTF. DNA of the CDR3: TGTGCCAGCAGTTACTCTAGGGGCATAGCCCCCTATGGCTACACCTTC.

This chain uses TRBV6-1 with TRBJ1-2; D not certain. Germline loops: CDR1 MNHNS, CDR2 SASEGT. V lost 2 bases, J lost 8 bases, and 12 bases lay in between. The CDR3 length is 13 residues. The chain's CDR3 is CASSESGLPGYTF. CDR3 nucleotide sequence: TGTGCCAGCAGTGAATCAGGTCTTCCCGGCTACACCTTC.

J is TRBJ2-1 and V is TRBV30, with D possibly matching TRBD1 (5 bases). CDR1 is GTSNPN, CDR2 SVGIG, per germline (reference sequence). This CDR3 has 12 residues. V was shortened by 2 bases and J by 6 bases, with 8 bases between the two germline ends. CDR3 amino acids: CAWSFRVNEQFF. CDR3 DNA sequence: TGTGCCTGGAGTTTCAGGGTCAATGAGCAGTTCTTC.

The chain recombines TRBV6-5 with TRBJ2-2; the D is unclear. The CDR3 sequence is 15 residues long. From germline, CDR1 is MNHEY and CDR2 SVGAGI. Trimming shortened V by 2 bases and J by 6 bases, and 13 bases separated the two germline ends. CDR3 protein: CASSYDPELAGELFF. The CDR3 nucleotides read TGTGCCAGCAGTTACGACCCGGAGTTAGCCGGGGAGCTGTTTTTT.

The chain has TRBV11-1 and TRBJ1-5, with a possible D match to TRBD1 (6 bases). The CDR3 length is 13 residues. Trimming shortened V by 1 base and J by 7 bases, and 8 bases separated the two germline ends. Per the germline V gene, CDR1 is SGHAT and CDR2 is FQDESV (reference sequence). The CDR3 nucleotides are TGTGCCAGCAGCTTAGGGACAGAACAGCCCCAGCATTTT. As protein: CASSLGTEQPQHF.

The chain has TRBV6-5 and TRBJ1-2; D perhaps matches TRBD1 (5 bases). V lost 6 bases, J lost 8 bases, and 10 bases lay in between. This CDR3 comprises 11 residues. CDR1 is MNHEY, CDR2 SVGAGI, per germline. Written as DNA, the CDR3 is TGTGCCAGCAGCAAAGGGGCAGGCTACACCTTC. It translates to CASSKGAGYTF.

The rearrangement joins TRBV28 to TRBJ1-2, with D unclear. The CDR3 sequence is 14 residues long. Germline CDR1 MDHEN, CDR2 SYDVKM. V was cut by 2 bases and J by 5 bases, with 12 bases left in between. This CDR3 is CASSLPGKVYGYTF. The CDR3 DNA sequence: TGTGCCAGCAGTTTACCCGGGAAAGTTTATGGCTACACCTTC.

The rearrangement uses TRBV4-3 and TRBJ2-7; 9 bases match TRBD2. CDR3 length: 15 amino acids. Trimming cost V 4 bases and J 4 bases; bases outside gene matches: 8. Germline V lookup: CDR1 LGHNA, CDR2 YSLEER. The CDR3 DNA follows: TGCGCCAGCAGCCCACGGACTAGCGAGCTTTACGAGCAGTACTTC. Its protein product is CASSPRTSELYEQYF.

The V call is TRBV9, the J call TRBJ2-1, with TRBD2 as a possible D gene (6 bases). V was cut by 5 bases and J by 7 bases, with 16 bases left in between. The CDR3 is made up of 14 amino acids. Germline lookup yields CDR1 SGDLS and CDR2 YYNGEE. The CDR3 region is CASSQRATLNEQFF. As DNA, the CDR3 is TGTGCCAGCAGTCAGCGGGCAACTTTGAATGAGCAGTTCTTC.

This clone showed up many times. The CDR3 DNA reads TGTGCCAGCAGCTTAGTCGGGACAGCCCAAGAGACCCAGTACTTC. Amino acids: CASSLVGTAQETQYF. J is TRBJ2-5 and V is TRBV11-2; TRBD1 aligns across 7 bases. V shed 1 base and J 1 base; nucleotides not matched to a gene: 3. The CDR3 consists of 15 residues. CDR1 is SGHAT and CDR2 is FQNNGV in the germline V gene. Variable domain in full (rest from reference TRBV11-2 and TRBJ2-5): EAGVAQSPRYKIIEKRQSVAFWCNPISGHATLYWYQQILGQGPKLLIQFQNNGVVDDSQLPKDRFSAERLKGVDSTLKIQPAKLEDSAVYLCASSLVGTAQETQYFGPGTRLLVL.

CDR3 residues: CASSERDRFMNTEAFF. The CDR3 bases are TGTGCCAGCAGCGAGAGGGACAGATTTATGAACACTGAAGCTTTCTTT. J is TRBJ1-1 and V is TRBV9; 7 positions match TRBD1. Trimming cost V 3 bases and J 0 bases; bases outside gene matches: 8. CDR1 SGDLS and CDR2 YYNGEE come from the germline V gene. This CDR3 region has 16 residues.

Written as DNA, the CDR3 is TGCAGCGTCCAGAGCGGGAAGGGGGGCAATGAGCAGTTCTTC. As protein: CSVQSGKGGNEQFF. This rearrangement joins TRBV29-1 to TRBJ2-1; TRBD2 is a possible D gene (7 bases). There are 14 residues in the CDR3. V lost 6 bases and J 6 bases, leaving 18 bases between the germline ends. Germline CDR1 SQVTM, CDR2 ANQGSEA.

The V and J genes are TRBV9 and TRBJ2-1; no definite D call. V gave up 4 bases and J gave up 1 base, with 9 bases separating them. Looked up from germline, CDR1 is SGDLS and CDR2 is YYNGEE. The CDR3 is 14 residues long. CDR3 nucleotide sequence: TGTGCCAGCAGCCCCTACCTGTCCTACAATGAGCAGTTCTTC. This gives the protein CASSPYLSYNEQFF.

This chain links TRBV3-1 (or the pseudogene TRBV3-2) with TRBJ2-1, with D tentatively TRBD1 (6 bases). Between the trimmed V and J ends, which lost 2 bases and 7 bases, there was a span of 12 bases. This CDR3 is 14 amino acids long. Germline CDR1 and CDR2: LGHDT and YNNKEL (reference sequence). CDR3 coding DNA: TGTGCCAGCAGCCAACAGGGGATTGTGAATGAGCAGTTCTTC. Translated, it gives CASSQQGIVNEQFF.

This clone came up a few times. V usage is TRBV11-3 and J usage is TRBJ2-1, with D possibly matching TRBD2 (5 bases). The V end lost 3 bases, the J end lost 6 bases, and 12 bases lay between the germline ends. Germline assignment: CDR1 SGHNT and CDR2 YENEEA. This CDR3 is 14 amino acids long. The CDR3 nucleotides read TGTGCCAGCAGCTTTTCAGCGGCTTTCAATGAGCAGTTCTTC. Residues: CASSFSAAFNEQFF. The full variable domain, rest sourced from reference TRBV11-3 and TRBJ2-1, is EAGVVQSPRYKIIEKKQPVAFWCNPISGHNTLYWYLQNLGQGPELLIRYENEEAVDDSQLPKDRFSAERLKGVDSTLKIQPAELGDSAVYLCASSFSAAFNEQFFGPGTRLTVL.

This clone showed up just a few times. The chain recombines TRBV9 with TRBJ2-7; 7 positions match TRBD1. Germline V gene data show CDR1 as SGDLS and CDR2 as YYNGEE. V was clipped by 3 bases and J by 6 bases; unmatched bases: 6. The CDR3 loop spans 13 amino acids. The CDR3 nucleotides are TGTGCCAGCAGCGGTACAGGGGTAGGCGAGCAGTACTTC. This sequence encodes CASSGTGVGEQYF.

This rearrangement joins TRBV4-3 to TRBJ2-7; D remains ambiguous. CDR3 size: 13 residues. Trimming shortened V by 4 bases and J by 2 bases, and 9 bases separated the two germline ends. Germline V gene data show CDR1 as LGHNA and CDR2 as YSLEER. The CDR3 sequence is CASSLYRTYEQYF. DNA for the CDR3: TGCGCCAGCAGCCTCTATCGCACCTACGAGCAGTACTTC.

The V and J genes are TRBV7-3 and TRBJ2-1; no firm D call. V was trimmed by 5 bases and J by 9 bases, leaving 8 bases between them. CDR1 and CDR2 from the germline V gene are SGHTA and FQGTGA. The CDR3 loop spans 11 amino acids. The CDR3, as DNA: TGTGCCAGCAGCGATTCAGTTGAGCAGTTCTTC. Translated: CASSDSVEQFF.

V and J are TRBV5-1 and TRBJ2-1; 9 bases fit TRBD2. The CDR3 is 16 residues long. V lost 0 bases and J lost 8; bases outside the gene matches: 9. Germline-derived CDR1 and CDR2 are SGHRS and YFSETQ. CDR3 sequence (DNA): TGCGCCAGCAGCTTGGATGGGAGCGGGAGGTCGGATGAGCAGTTCTTC. Amino acid sequence: CASSLDGSGRSDEQFF.

The CDR3 nucleotides are TGTGCCAGTAGTATACTTTCGGGGGGCACTGAAGCTTTCTTT. Its protein is CASSILSGGTEAFF. The rearrangement uses TRBV19 and TRBJ1-1; D may be TRBD1 (5 bases). CDR1 is LNHDA, CDR2 SQIVND, per germline (reference sequence). Deletions cut 2 bases from V and 4 bases from J, with 11 bases between. This CDR3 is built from 14 residues.

The chain uses TRBV9 and TRBJ2-7; 15 bases fit TRBD2. The germline V gene has CDR1 SGDLS and CDR2 YYNGEE. V dropped 3 bases and J dropped 4; count of bases not matched to a gene: 5. The CDR3 extends over 16 amino acids. This chain's CDR3 is CASSAGLAGGIYEQYF. The CDR3 bases are TGTGCCAGCAGCGCCGGACTAGCGGGAGGGATTTACGAGCAGTACTTC. Full variable domain (remainder filled in from reference TRBV9 and TRBJ2-7): DSGVTQTPKHLITATGQRVTLRCSPRSGDLSVYWYQQSLDQGLQFLIQYYNGEERAKGNILERFSAQQFPDLHSELNLSSLELGDSALYFCASSAGLAGGIYEQYFGPGTRLTVT.

The chain couples TRBV15 to TRBJ1-1; D unresolved. The CDR3 is made up of 17 amino acids. The V end was cut by 1 base, the J end by 1 base, with 16 bases between. Germline CDR1 and CDR2: LNHNV and YYDKDF (reference sequence). The CDR3, as DNA: TGTGCCACCAGCAGAGGGGTGGGTTCGGGAACGAACACTGAAGCTTTCTTT. Translating gives CATSRGVGSGTNTEAFF. Together with reference TRBV15 and TRBJ1-1, the CDR3 gives the full variable domain: DAMVIQNPRYQVTQFGKPVTLSCSQTLNHNVMYWYQQKSSQAPKLLFHYYDKDFNNEADTPDNFQSRRPNTSFCFLDIRSPGLGDTAMYLCATSRGVGSGTNTEAFFGQGTRLTVV.